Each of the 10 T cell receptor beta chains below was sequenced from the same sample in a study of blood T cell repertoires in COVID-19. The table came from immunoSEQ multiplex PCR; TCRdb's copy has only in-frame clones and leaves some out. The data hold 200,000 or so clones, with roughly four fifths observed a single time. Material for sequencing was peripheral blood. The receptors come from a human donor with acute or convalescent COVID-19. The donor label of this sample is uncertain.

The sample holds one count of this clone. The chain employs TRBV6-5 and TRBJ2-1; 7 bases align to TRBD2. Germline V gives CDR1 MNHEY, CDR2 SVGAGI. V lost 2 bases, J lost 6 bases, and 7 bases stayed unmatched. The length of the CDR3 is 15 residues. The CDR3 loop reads CASSYVGGLPNEQFF. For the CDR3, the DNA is TGTGCCAGCAGTTACGTGGGGGGACTACCCAATGAGCAGTTCTTC.

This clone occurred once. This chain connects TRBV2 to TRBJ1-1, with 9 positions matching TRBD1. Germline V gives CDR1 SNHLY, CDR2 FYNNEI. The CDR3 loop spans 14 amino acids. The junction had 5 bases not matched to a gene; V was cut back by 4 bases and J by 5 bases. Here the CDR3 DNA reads TGTGCCAGCAGTGCGGACAGGGGCTGGACTGAAGCTTTCTTT. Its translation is CASSADRGWTEAFF.

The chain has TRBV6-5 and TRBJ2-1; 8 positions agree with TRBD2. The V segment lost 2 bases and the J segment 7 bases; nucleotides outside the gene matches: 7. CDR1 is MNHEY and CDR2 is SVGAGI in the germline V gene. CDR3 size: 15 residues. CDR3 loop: CASSYGVGRENEQFF. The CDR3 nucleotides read TGTGCCAGCAGTTACGGTGTCGGGAGGGAGAATGAGCAGTTCTTC.

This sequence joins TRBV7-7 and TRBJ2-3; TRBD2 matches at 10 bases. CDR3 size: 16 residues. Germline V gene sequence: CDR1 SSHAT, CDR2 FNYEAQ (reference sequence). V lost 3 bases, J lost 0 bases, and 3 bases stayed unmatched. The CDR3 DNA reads TGTGCCAGCAGCTTCTCTAGCGGGGGAAGCACAGATACGCAGTATTTT. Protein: CASSFSSGGSTDTQYF.

The CDR3 spells CASSSLYGYTF. The CDR3 coding sequence is TGTGCCAGCAGTTCATTGTATGGCTACACCTTC. This sequence joins TRBV28 and TRBJ1-2; D unclear. Germline loops: CDR1 MDHEN, CDR2 SYDVKM. This CDR3 spans 11 amino acids. V was cut by 4 bases and J by 5 bases, with 5 bases left in between.

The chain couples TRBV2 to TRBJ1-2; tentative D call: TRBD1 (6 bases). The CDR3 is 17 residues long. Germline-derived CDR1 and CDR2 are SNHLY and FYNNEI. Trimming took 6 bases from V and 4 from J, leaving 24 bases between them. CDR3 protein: CASRKEQGYGVIYGYTF. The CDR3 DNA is TGTGCCAGCAGGAAGGAACAGGGCTATGGGGTTATCTATGGCTACACCTTC.

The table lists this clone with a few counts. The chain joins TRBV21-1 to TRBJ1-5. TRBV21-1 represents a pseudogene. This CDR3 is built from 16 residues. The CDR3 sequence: CASSKPEVASNQPQHF. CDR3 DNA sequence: TGTGCCAGCAGCAAACCGGAGGTAGCTAGCAATCAGCCCCAGCATTTT.

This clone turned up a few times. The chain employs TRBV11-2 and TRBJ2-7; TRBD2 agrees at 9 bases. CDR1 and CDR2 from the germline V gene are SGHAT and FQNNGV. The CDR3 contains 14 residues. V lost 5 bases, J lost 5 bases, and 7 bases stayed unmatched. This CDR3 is CASSPRGGVNEQYF. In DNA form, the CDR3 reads TGTGCCAGCAGCCCGCGGGGGGGTGTTAACGAGCAGTACTTC.

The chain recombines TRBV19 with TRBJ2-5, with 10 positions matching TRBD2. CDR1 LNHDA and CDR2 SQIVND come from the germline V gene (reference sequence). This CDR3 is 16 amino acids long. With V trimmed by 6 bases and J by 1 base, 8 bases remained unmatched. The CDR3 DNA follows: TGTGCCAGTAGGGGAATGGGACTAGCGTCCCAAGAGACCCAGTACTTC. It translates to CASRGMGLASQETQYF.

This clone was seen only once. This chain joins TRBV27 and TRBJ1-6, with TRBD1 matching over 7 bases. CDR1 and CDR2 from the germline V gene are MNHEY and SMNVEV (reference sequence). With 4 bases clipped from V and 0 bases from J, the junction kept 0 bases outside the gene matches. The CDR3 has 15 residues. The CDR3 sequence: CASSWDSSYNSPLHF. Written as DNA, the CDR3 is TGTGCCAGCAGTTGGGACAGCTCCTATAATTCACCCCTCCACTTT.